The 8 T cell receptor beta chains listed next were all sequenced from one sample in a study of Ad26.COV2.S vaccination and SARS-CoV-2 variants. Sequenced by immunoSEQ multiplex PCR; TCRdb stores in-frame clones only, minus some. The sample lists around 300,000 clones, around nine tenths seen once, with around 10% in the top ten. The treatment: roughly 19 received Ad26.COV2.S at low or high dose, single or two shots; five or six received placebo; per-sample allocation not given. Collection of the samples took place on day 63 after the first injection of vaccine or placebo. The specimen comprised peripheral blood, sampled in a trial of Ad26.COV2.S vaccine versus placebo. All receptors derive from a person between 18 and 60 years old who received the Ad26.COV2.S COVID-19 vaccine or a placebo.

The chain links TRBV3-1 (or the pseudogene TRBV3-2) to TRBJ2-4; maybe TRBD1 (6 bases). The germline CDR1 and CDR2 sequences are LGHDT and YNNKEL (reference sequence). This CDR3 has 20 amino acids. Trimming took off 5 bases at V and 0 bases at J, with 26 bases between the two ends. DNA for the CDR3: TGTGCCAGCAGCGCCAGGGGAAAAAACCGGGACACCTTAGCCAAAAACATTCAGTACTTC. Translating it yields CASSARGKNRDTLAKNIQYF.

The chain links TRBV28 to TRBJ2-7; D might be TRBD1 or TRBD2, each matching 6 bases. Trimming took 3 bases from V and 3 from J, leaving 15 bases between them. Germline lookup yields CDR1 MDHEN and CDR2 SYDVKM. This CDR3 has 15 amino acids. CDR3 in DNA: TGTGCCAGCAGTTTCGGGGGCGAAAAATTCTACGAGCAGTACTTC. Translated, it gives CASSFGGEKFYEQYF.

The genes are TRBV7-9 and TRBJ1-2; the D is unclear. From germline, CDR1 is SEHNR and CDR2 FQNEAQ (reference sequence). Deletions cut 7 bases from V and 8 bases from J, with 17 bases between. This CDR3 has 13 amino acids. The CDR3 here is CASIPTEAGGYTF. In nucleotides, the CDR3 is TGTGCCAGCATTCCGACGGAGGCGGGGGGCTACACCTTC.

The sample holds one count of this clone. This rearrangement joins TRBV28 to TRBJ1-3, with a possible D match to TRBD1 (5 bases). V was cut by 5 bases and J by 3 bases, with 14 bases left in between. The CDR3 is made up of 15 amino acids. Germline loops: CDR1 MDHEN, CDR2 SYDVKM. This CDR3 is CASSRTPEGGNTIYF. The CDR3 DNA is TGTGCCAGCAGTCGGACACCTGAGGGTGGAAACACCATATATTTT.

The rearrangement joins TRBV5-1 to TRBJ1-1; D remains ambiguous. The V and J ends lost 0 bases and 0 bases respectively, with 9 bases between them. This CDR3 is 15 amino acids long. CDR1 and CDR2 (germline): SGHRS, YFSETQ. CDR3 sequence: CASSLAGVLNTEAFF. The CDR3 coding sequence is TGCGCCAGCAGCTTGGCCGGGGTGCTGAACACTGAAGCTTTCTTT.

This sequence joins TRBV4-2 and TRBJ1-5; D perhaps matches TRBD1 (5 bases). Germline lookup yields CDR1 LGHNA and CDR2 YNFKEQ. V gave up 1 base and J gave up 2 bases, with 12 bases separating them. CDR3 size: 16 residues. The DNA of the CDR3 is TGTGCCAGCAGCCAAGTTGGGGGGTACGGCAATCAGCCCCAGCATTTT. Its translation is CASSQVGGYGNQPQHF.

The chain is built from TRBV14 and TRBJ1-1, with 7 bases lining up with TRBD1. Losses at the gene ends were 4 bases for V and 3 bases for J; bases not matched to a gene: 11. From germline, CDR1 is SGHDN and CDR2 FVKESK. This CDR3 has 16 amino acids. The CDR3 is CASSPWGRGRDTEAFF. Written as DNA, the CDR3 is TGTGCCAGCAGCCCTTGGGGCAGGGGGAGGGACACTGAAGCTTTCTTT.

This clone was observed a few times. The rearrangement uses TRBV4-1 and TRBJ1-1; TRBD1 might be the D (6 bases). Germline V gene lookup returns CDR1 MGHRA and CDR2 YSYEKL. The CDR3 is 14 amino acids. V lost 3 bases and J 1 base, leaving 9 bases between the germline ends. The CDR3 DNA follows: TGCGCCAGCAGCCAGTCACAGGGGAACACTGAAGCTTTCTTT. Its protein is CASSQSQGNTEAFF.